The clone carrying this TCR beta chain has a handful of counts. Antigen unknown. These data originate in a study of human T cells and chemical hapten exposure. Study as a whole: A 2 cm by 2 cm inner upper arm patch received 2% DPC for sensitization. The patients were mostly female; they had alopecia areata, totalis or universalis. Study-wide points: A positive correlation with patch test score was found for PT1 expanded TCR counts.

V was pared by 0 bases and J by 2 bases, with 3 bases between. The CDR3 is made up of 13 amino acids. The germline gives CDR1 SGHTA, CDR2 FQGNSA. Time point described: patch test 2, 6 weeks after DPC sensitization. Treatment: therapeutic diphenylcyclopropenone sensitization with weekly scalp DPC. The study's library attached unique molecular identifiers to single cDNA molecules. MiXCR, run by TCRdb on the RACE reads, gives a single entry per CDR3 protein. The table lists approximately 350,000 distinct CDR3 sequences, around 6% of them singletons. Sequences were derived from whole blood, sampled in connection with sensitization to the hapten diphenylcyclopropenone (DPC). V and J are TRBV7-2 and TRBJ2-3; D is undetermined. The receptor was derived from a woman aged 18 to 35 with alopecia areata. Some clones in this sample may be carry-over from other donors' samples. CDR3: CASSLAITDTQYF. The CDR3 DNA is TGTGCCAGCAGCTTAGCTATCACAGATACGCAGTATTTT. The variable domain in full, completed from reference TRBV7-2 and TRBJ2-3, reads GAGVSQSPSNKVTEKGKDVELRCDPISGHTALYWYRQSLGQGLEFLIYFQGNSAPDKSGLPSDRFSAERTGGSVSTLTIQRTQQEDSAVYLCASSLAITDTQYFGPGTRLTVL.